This T cell receptor (beta chain) was found in a study of blood T cell repertoires in COVID-19. Study-level background: Spain, Italy and the United States supplied samples that represented acute and convalescent COVID-19. From T cells, B-cell-depleted T cells, or PBMCs came the material, which was cDNA or gDNA.

The CDR3 consists of 13 residues. Germline assignment: CDR1 PRHDT and CDR2 FYEKMQ (reference sequence). V was cut by 5 bases and J by 9 bases, with 14 bases left in between. Original processing methods: Reference gene primer amplification gave nucleated cell count estimates. Some clones are missing from TCRdb's copy, which holds only in-frame ones; the method was immunoSEQ multiplex PCR. V and J calls and clone size come straight from that table; D and trimming were deduced from the DNA. The sample carries nearly 95,000 clones, 80% recorded once. The clonotype originates from a human donor in a cohort sampled during active COVID-19. Sequencing was carried out using peripheral blood. The rearrangement links TRBV13 to TRBJ2-1, with TRBD2 as a possible D gene (5 bases). The CDR3 DNA is TGTGCCAGCAGCGGCCGGGGTAACGGTGAGCAGTTCTTC. This translates into CASSGRGNGEQFF.